Listed below are T cell receptor beta chains from one sample, sequenced in a study of blood T cell repertoires in COVID-19. Generated by immunoSEQ multiplex PCR, the TCRdb table keeps only in-frame clones and is missing some. Of about 300,000 clones in the sample, 70% to 90% were seen once. Sequencing used PBMCs or T cells enriched from blood (not recorded which). The receptors originated from a man younger than 40 who had recovered from COVID-19. The CDR3 runs from the conserved cysteine through the conserved F or W. Each record gives: D gene, V gene, clone size, J gene, CDR3 protein, CDR3 DNA. The D gene is left open where the match is weak. Not all rows give a size; the values are once, few, many and, for expanded clones, a class.

NA	TRBV19	NA	TRBJ2-2	CASREAGELFF	TGTGCCAGTAGGGAGGCCGGGGAGCTGTTTTTT
TRBD2	TRBV9	NA	TRBJ2-5	CASSVARLAGETQYF	TGTGCCAGCAGCGTAGCTCGACTAGCAGGAGAGACCCAGTACTTC
NA	TRBV19	NA	TRBJ2-1	CASSKLAPRVNEQFF	TGTGCCAGTTCTAAACTAGCCCCTAGGGTCAATGAGCAGTTCTTC
NA	TRBV2	few	TRBJ2-3	CASSFRNQPSDTQYF	TGTGCCAGCAGTTTTCGAAACCAGCCTAGTGATACGCAGTATTTT
NA	TRBV24-1	NA	TRBJ2-2	CATSDGAGFLTGELFF	TGTGCCACCAGTGATGGGGCAGGGTTTTTGACCGGGGAGCTGTTTTTT
TRBD1	TRBV6-5	once	TRBJ2-7	CASSYSGQGSYYEQYF	TGTGCCAGCAGTTACTCGGGACAGGGGTCCTACTACGAGCAGTACTTC
TRBD2	TRBV5-1	NA	TRBJ2-1	CASQVLAGGQDEQFF	TGCGCCAGCCAGGTACTAGCGGGGGGGCAAGATGAGCAGTTCTTC
NA	TRBV4-1	NA	TRBJ1-3	CASSQVVSSGNTIYF	TGCGCCAGCAGCCAAGTGGTCAGCTCTGGAAACACCATATATTTT
TRBD2	TRBV6-5	NA	TRBJ2-6	CASSYRGGGANVLTF	TGTGCCAGCAGTTATCGCGGGGGTGGGGCCAACGTCCTGACTTTC
TRBD2	TRBV29-1	once	TRBJ2-4	CSVGEGDAKNIQYF	TGCAGCGTTGGGGAGGGTGATGCCAAAAACATTCAGTACTTC
NA	TRBV2	NA	TRBJ2-5	CASPPVGLETQYF	TGTGCCAGCCCCCCAGTGGGGCTGGAGACCCAGTACTTC
NA	TRBV21-1	NA	TRBJ1-5	CATRAVQGASQPQHF	TGTGCCACGCGAGCTGTGCAGGGGGCTAGTCAGCCCCAGCATTTT
TRBD1	TRBV25-1	NA	TRBJ1-2	CASSDPTGGDYGYTF	TGTGCCAGCAGTGACCCGACAGGGGGGGATTACGGCTACACCTTC
TRBD1	TRBV4-2	NA	TRBJ2-3	CASRRQGPDTQYF	TGTGCCAGCAGAAGACAGGGCCCAGATACGCAGTATTTT
NA	TRBV10-1	few	TRBJ1-2	CASAPAGENYGYTF	TGCGCCAGCGCGCCGGCCGGGGAAAACTATGGCTACACCTTC
NA	TRBV4-2	medium-sized	TRBJ2-2	CASSQEGQNTGELFF	TGTGCCAGCAGCCAAGAGGGCCAGAACACCGGGGAGCTGTTTTTT
TRBD1	TRBV5-6	NA	TRBJ2-3	CASSPTGTGIDTQYF	TGTGCCAGCAGCCCAACCGGGACAGGGATAGATACGCAGTATTTT
TRBD1	TRBV7-9	many	TRBJ1-6	CASSLTDRGRGRDSPLHF	TGTGCCAGCAGCTTAACCGACCGGGGCAGGGGGCGCGATTCACCCCTCCACTTT
TRBD1	TRBV3-1/TRBV3-2	NA	TRBJ1-5	CASSPWTGDALSGNQPQHF	TGTGCCAGCAGCCCGTGGACAGGGGATGCTTTATCGGGCAATCAGCCCCAGCATTTT